The rows below give T cell receptor beta chains drawn from one sample of a study of STAT5B mutations in CD4+ large granular lymphocyte leukemia. The protocol was immunoSEQ multiplex PCR, while the TCRdb copy is restricted to in-frame clones and leaves out a portion. Of about 23,000 clones listed, 82% are singletons. Sequenced: CD4+ T cells from blood buffy coats. The source is a human donor in good health. Each CDR3 is given with its conserved first and last residue. The order of the fields is clone size, CDR3 length, D gene, J gene, V gene, CDR3 protein, CDR3 DNA. D genes are given only for firm matches. The size entry is marked missing in some rows and otherwise reads once, few, many or a size class.

>few|17|-|TRBJ2-6|TRBV30
CALETGILRSGANVLTF
TGTGCCTTGGAAACCGGGATTTTGAGGTCTGGGGCCAACGTCCTGACTTTC
>once|14|-|TRBJ2-5|TRBV11-3
CASSQGGTKETQYF
TGTGCCAGCAGCCAGGGGGGGACCAAAGAGACCCAGTACTTC
>once|13|TRBD1|TRBJ1-2|TRBV2
CASSESTGGGYTF
TGTGCCAGCAGTGAATCTACAGGGGGCGGCTACACCTTC
>-|13|-|TRBJ1-5|TRBV7-9
CASSLGRDQPQHF
TGTGCCAGCAGCTTAGGTCGGGACCAGCCCCAGCATTTT
>-|19|TRBD1|TRBJ1-3|TRBV28
CASSPGGSGQGARGNTIYF
TGTGCCAGCAGTCCTGGAGGCTCTGGACAGGGGGCGCGTGGAAACACCATATATTTT
>-|15|-|TRBJ1-2|TRBV19
CASSIPATGEYGYTF
TGTGCCAGTAGTATCCCGGCCACGGGGGAATATGGCTACACCTTC
>-|16|TRBD1|TRBJ1-2|TRBV30
CAWRKIGRGREYGYTF
TGTGCCTGGAGGAAGATTGGCAGGGGGCGCGAGTATGGCTACACCTTC
>-|17|-|TRBJ1-3|TRBV18
CASSPLSSDSSGNTIYF
TGTGCCAGCTCACCTCTTTCCTCAGATTCCTCTGGAAACACCATATATTTT
>-|14|-|TRBJ2-5|TRBV19
CASSSPGPRETQYF
TGTGCCAGTAGTTCCCCAGGGCCACGGGAGACCCAGTACTTC
>once|15|TRBD1|TRBJ2-4|TRBV2
CASSERQGAKNIQYF
TGTGCCAGCAGTGAACGACAGGGGGCCAAAAACATTCAGTACTTC
>-|14|-|TRBJ1-5|TRBV2
CASSDRRSDQPQHF
TGTGCCAGCAGTGACAGGCGTAGCGATCAGCCCCAGCATTTT
>-|19|TRBD1|TRBJ2-2|TRBV28
CASNSPGQGAERVYGELFF
TGTGCCAGCAATTCTCCGGGACAGGGCGCCGAGAGGGTTTACGGGGAGCTGTTTTTT
>few|15|-|TRBJ2-5|TRBV6-1
CASSPGAGDQETQYF
TGTGCCAGCAGTCCGGGGGCGGGGGACCAAGAGACCCAGTACTTC
>-|14|-|TRBJ2-5|TRBV7-2
CASSPHRRAETQYF
TGTGCCAGCAGCCCCCATAGAAGGGCTGAGACCCAGTACTTC
>-|13|-|TRBJ1-5|TRBV7-9
CASSGSNNQPQHF
TGTGCCAGCAGTGGGAGTAACAATCAGCCCCAGCATTTT
>-|18|TRBD2|TRBJ2-1|TRBV27
CASSPVTSGSGSYNEQFF
TGTGCCAGCAGTCCGGTCACTAGCGGGAGTGGATCCTACAATGAGCAGTTCTTC
>-|14|-|TRBJ2-1|TRBV19
CASSINGIRNEQFF
TGTGCCAGTAGTATTAACGGGATCCGCAATGAGCAGTTCTTC
>-|16|TRBD1|TRBJ2-2|TRBV5-1
CASSLPGQGGTGELFF
TGCGCCAGCAGCTTACCGGGACAGGGAGGCACCGGGGAGCTGTTTTTT
>-|15|TRBD2|TRBJ2-1|TRBV7-7
CASSPVGGVNNEQFF
TGTGCCAGCAGCCCAGTGGGGGGGGTTAACAATGAGCAGTTCTTC
>-|18|TRBD1|TRBJ1-6|TRBV4-2
CASSQVQQGAGYNSPLHF
TGTGCCAGCAGCCAAGTTCAACAGGGGGCCGGCTATAATTCACCCCTCCACTTT
>-|13|TRBD1|TRBJ2-7|TRBV28
CASSPPDRGEQYF
TGTGCCAGCAGTCCCCCGGACAGGGGCGAGCAGTACTTC
>-|16|-|TRBJ2-3|TRBV6-1
CASSESWGFGTDTQYF
TGTGCCAGCAGTGAATCATGGGGATTTGGCACAGATACGCAGTATTTT
>-|15|-|TRBJ2-3|TRBV19
CASSIGQTNTDTQYF
TGTGCCAGTAGTATAGGACAGACGAACACAGATACGCAGTATTTT
>once|14|-|TRBJ1-4|TRBV27
CATKPDRINEKLFF
TGTGCCACCAAACCCGATAGGATTAATGAAAAACTGTTTTTT
>few|12|-|TRBJ1-2|TRBV28
CASSGRHYGYTF
TGTGCCAGCAGTGGGCGACATTACGGCTACACCTTC